The present T cell receptor beta chain was sequenced within a study of regulatory T cells in long-lasting Graves disease. As to time point: persistent/refractory GD, antithyroid drugs over 5 years with positive TRAb. PBMC RNA was the source of the TCR library. Building of the TCR beta libraries involved iRepertoire HTBI primers and Arm-PCR of CDR3 regions. TCRdb re-analysed the multiplex PCR reads in MiXCR, keeping a single row per CDR3 protein. Among hundreds of thousands of distinct CDR3 sequences listed, around 20% were seen once. The V end lost 8 bases, the J end lost 5 bases, and 15 bases lay between the germline ends. Germline lookup yields CDR1 LNHDA and CDR2 SQIVND (reference sequence). The CDR3 contains 14 residues.

This TCR derives from a female donor with Graves disease. This sequence joins TRBV19 and TRBJ2-2; D may correspond to TRBD1 or TRBD2 (5 bases each). The input for sequencing was peripheral blood mononuclear cells (PBMCs), taken when the disease was refractory, from a patient treated with antithyroid drugs. CDR3 protein: CASAGARVTGELFF. DNA of the CDR3: TGTGCCAGTGCCGGGGCGAGAGTGACCGGGGAGCTGTTTTTT.